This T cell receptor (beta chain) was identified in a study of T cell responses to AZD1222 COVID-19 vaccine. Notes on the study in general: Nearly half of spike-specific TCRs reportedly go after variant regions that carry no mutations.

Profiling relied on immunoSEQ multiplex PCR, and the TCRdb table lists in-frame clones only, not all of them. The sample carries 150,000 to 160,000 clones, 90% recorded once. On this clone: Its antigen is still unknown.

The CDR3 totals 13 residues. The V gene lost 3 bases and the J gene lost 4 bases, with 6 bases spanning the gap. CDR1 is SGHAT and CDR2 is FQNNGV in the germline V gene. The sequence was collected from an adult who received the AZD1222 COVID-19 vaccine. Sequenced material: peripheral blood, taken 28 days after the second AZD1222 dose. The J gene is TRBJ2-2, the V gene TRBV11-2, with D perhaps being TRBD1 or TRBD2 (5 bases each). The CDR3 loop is CASSLGTTGELFF. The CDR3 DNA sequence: TGTGCCAGCAGCTTGGGGACCACCGGGGAGCTGTTTTTT.